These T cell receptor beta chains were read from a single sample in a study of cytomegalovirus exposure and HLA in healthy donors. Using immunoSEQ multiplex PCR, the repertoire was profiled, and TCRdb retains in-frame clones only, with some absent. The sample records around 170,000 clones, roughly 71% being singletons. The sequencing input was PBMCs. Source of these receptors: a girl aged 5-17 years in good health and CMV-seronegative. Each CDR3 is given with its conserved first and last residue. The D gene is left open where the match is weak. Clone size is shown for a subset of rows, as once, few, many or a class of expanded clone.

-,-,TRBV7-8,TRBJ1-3,CASSGGLNSGNTIYF,TGTGCCAGCAGCGGGGGCTTAAACTCTGGAAACACCATATATTTT
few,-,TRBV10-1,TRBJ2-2,CASSAHFLGSGELFF,TGCGCCAGCAGTGCCCACTTTTTGGGGAGCGGGGAGCTGTTTTTT
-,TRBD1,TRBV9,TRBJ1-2,CASSPPPGQGRARDGYTF,TGTGCCAGCAGCCCCCCACCGGGACAGGGAAGGGCGAGGGATGGCTACACCTTC
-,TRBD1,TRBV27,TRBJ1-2,CASSLTGEGYTF,TGTGCCAGCAGTTTGACAGGGGAAGGCTACACCTTC
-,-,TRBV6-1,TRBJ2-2,CASYLYWQITGELFF,TGTGCCAGCTATCTTTATTGGCAGATCACCGGGGAGCTGTTTTTT
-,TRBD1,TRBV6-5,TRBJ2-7,CASSPTGTGDYEQYF,TGTGCCAGCAGCCCCACCGGGACAGGGGACTACGAGCAGTACTTC
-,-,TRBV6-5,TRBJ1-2,CASLQDPDYGYTF,TGTGCCAGCCTACAGGACCCTGACTATGGCTACACCTTC
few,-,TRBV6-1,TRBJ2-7,CASRADSYEQYF,TGTGCCAGCAGGGCCGACAGCTACGAGCAGTACTTC
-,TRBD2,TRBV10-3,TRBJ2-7,CAISAGGEQYF,TGTGCCATCAGTGCGGGGGGCGAGCAGTACTTC
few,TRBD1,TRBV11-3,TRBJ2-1,CASSPGTGGYNEQFF,TGTGCCAGCAGCCCCGGGACAGGGGGCTACAATGAGCAGTTCTTC
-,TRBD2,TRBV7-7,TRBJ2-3,CASSLSSGATDTQYF,TGTGCCAGCAGCTTATCGAGCGGGGCGACAGATACGCAGTATTTT
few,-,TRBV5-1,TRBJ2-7,CASSLVQGFEYEQYF,TGCGCCAGCAGCTTGGTACAGGGATTCGAGTACGAGCAGTACTTC
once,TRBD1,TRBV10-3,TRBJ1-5,CAIRSEPGQGLGESNQPQHF,TGTGCCATCAGAAGCGAGCCGGGACAGGGTTTGGGTGAGAGCAATCAGCCCCAGCATTTT
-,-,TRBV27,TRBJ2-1,CASTTSRDSFYNEQFF,TGTGCCAGCACCACGTCCCGGGACTCCTTCTACAATGAGCAGTTCTTC
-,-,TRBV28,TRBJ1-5,CASRPSAGDGNQPQHF,TGTGCCAGCAGGCCGAGCGCGGGCGACGGCAATCAGCCCCAGCATTTT
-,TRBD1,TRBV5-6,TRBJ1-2,CASSLSTGGFNYGYTF,TGTGCCAGCAGCTTATCCACAGGGGGATTTAACTATGGCTACACCTTC
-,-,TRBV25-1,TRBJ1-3,CASSWAGGTGNTIYF,TGTGCCAGCAGCTGGGCCGGTGGTACTGGAAACACCATATATTTT
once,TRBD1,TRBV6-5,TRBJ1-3,CASSRTGTGGNTIYF,TGTGCCAGCAGTCGGACAGGGACAGGGGGAAACACCATATATTTT
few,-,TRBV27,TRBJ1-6,CASTLGLNSPLHF,TGTGCCAGCACTCTAGGTCTAAATTCACCCCTCCACTTT
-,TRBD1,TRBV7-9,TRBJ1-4,CASSGRGGQGLEKLFF,TGTGCCAGCAGCGGAAGGGGTGGACAGGGGCTAGAAAAACTGTTTTTT
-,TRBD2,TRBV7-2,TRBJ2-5,CASSPVSSGSQETQYF,TGTGCCAGCAGCCCGGTGTCTAGCGGGAGCCAAGAGACCCAGTACTTC
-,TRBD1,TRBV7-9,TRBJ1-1,CASSFRTGGASTEAFF,TGTGCCAGCAGCTTTCGGACAGGGGGCGCGAGCACTGAAGCTTTCTTT
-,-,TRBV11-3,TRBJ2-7,CASSLTQGLNEQYF,TGTGCCAGCAGCTTAACCCAGGGGCTCAACGAGCAGTACTTC
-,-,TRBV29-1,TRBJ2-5,CSAQGYRETQYF,TGCAGCGCTCAGGGTTATAGAGAGACCCAGTACTTC
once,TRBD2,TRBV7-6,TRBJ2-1,CASELAGGPLEQFF,TGTGCCAGCGAGCTAGCGGGGGGGCCTTTGGAGCAGTTCTTC
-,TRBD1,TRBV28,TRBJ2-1,CASNEGDRVLYNEQFF,TGTGCCAGCAATGAAGGGGACAGAGTTCTTTACAATGAGCAGTTCTTC
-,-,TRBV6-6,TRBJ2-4,CASSYAGEKNIQYF,TGTGCCAGCAGTTACGCCGGTGAAAAAAACATTCAGTACTTC
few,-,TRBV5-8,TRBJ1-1,CASTTRRSLNTEAFF,TGTGCCAGCACTACTCGACGGAGTCTTAACACTGAAGCTTTCTTT
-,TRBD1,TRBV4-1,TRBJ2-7,CASSQSRDRDTYEQYF,TGCGCCAGCAGCCAGTCCCGGGACAGGGACACCTACGAGCAGTACTTC